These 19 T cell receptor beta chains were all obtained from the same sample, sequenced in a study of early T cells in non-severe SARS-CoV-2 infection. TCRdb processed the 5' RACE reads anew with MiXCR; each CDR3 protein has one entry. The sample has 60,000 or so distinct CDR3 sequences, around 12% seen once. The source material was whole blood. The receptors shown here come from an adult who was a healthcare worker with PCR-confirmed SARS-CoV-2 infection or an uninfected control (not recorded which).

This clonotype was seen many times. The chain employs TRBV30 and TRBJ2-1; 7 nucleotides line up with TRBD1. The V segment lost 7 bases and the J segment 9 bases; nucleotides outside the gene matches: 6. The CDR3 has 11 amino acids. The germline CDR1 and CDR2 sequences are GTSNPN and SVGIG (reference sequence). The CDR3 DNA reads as TGTGCCTACCAAGGGGGCGTTGAGCAGTTCTTC. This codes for CAYQGGVEQFF.

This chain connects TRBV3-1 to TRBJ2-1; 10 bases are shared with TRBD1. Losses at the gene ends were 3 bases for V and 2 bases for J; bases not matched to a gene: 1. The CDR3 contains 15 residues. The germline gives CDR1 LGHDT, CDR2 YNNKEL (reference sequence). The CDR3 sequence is CASSHGQGAYNEQFF. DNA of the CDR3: TGTGCCAGCAGCCACGGACAGGGGGCCTACAATGAGCAGTTCTTC.

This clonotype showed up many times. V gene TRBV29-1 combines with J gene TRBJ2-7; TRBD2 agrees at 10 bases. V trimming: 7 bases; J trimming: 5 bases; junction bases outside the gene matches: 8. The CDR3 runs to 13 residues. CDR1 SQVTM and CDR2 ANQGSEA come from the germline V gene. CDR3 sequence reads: CSGTSGISDEQYF. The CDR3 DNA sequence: TGCAGCGGCACTAGCGGGATAAGCGACGAGCAGTACTTC.

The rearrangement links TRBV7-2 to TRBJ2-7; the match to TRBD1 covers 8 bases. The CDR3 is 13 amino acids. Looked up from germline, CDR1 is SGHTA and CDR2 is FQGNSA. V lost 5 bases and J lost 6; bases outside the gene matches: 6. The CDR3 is CASSVDREREQYF. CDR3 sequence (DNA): TGTGCCAGCAGCGTGGACAGGGAGCGCGAGCAGTACTTC.

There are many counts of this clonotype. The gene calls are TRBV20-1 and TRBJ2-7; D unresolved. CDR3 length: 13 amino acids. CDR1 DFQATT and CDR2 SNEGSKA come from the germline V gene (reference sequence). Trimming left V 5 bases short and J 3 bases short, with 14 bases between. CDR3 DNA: TGCAGTGCTCACGACCTCCGCCTCTACGAGCAGTACTTC. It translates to CSAHDLRLYEQYF.

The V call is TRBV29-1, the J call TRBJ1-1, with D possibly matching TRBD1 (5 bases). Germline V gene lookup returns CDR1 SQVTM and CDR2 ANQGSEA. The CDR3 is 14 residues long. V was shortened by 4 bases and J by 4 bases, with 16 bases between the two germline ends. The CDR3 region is CSVGGGEVGTEAFF. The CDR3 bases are TGCAGCGTTGGTGGGGGGGAGGTGGGCACTGAAGCTTTCTTT.

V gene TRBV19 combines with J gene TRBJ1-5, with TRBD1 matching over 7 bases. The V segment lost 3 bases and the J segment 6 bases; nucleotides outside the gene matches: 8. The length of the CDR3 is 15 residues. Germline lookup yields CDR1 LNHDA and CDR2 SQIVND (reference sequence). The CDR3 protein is CASSITGQGGQPQHF. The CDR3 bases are TGTGCCAGTAGTATTACAGGGCAGGGGGGTCAGCCCCAGCATTTT.

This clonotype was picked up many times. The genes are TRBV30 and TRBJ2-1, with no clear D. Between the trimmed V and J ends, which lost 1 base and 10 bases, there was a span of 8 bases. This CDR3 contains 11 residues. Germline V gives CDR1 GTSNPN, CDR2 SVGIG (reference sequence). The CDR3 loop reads CAWSELMEQFF. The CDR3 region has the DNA TGTGCCTGGAGTGAACTAATGGAGCAGTTCTTC.

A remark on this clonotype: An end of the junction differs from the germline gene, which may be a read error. The CDR3 DNA sequence: TGTGCCAGCAGTGAGGGAGGGGGACAGGGTTACACTGAGCAGTTCTTC. Translated, it gives CASSEGGGQGYTEQFF. The chain combines TRBV6-1 with TRBJ2-1; TRBD1 matches at 9 bases. Germline lookup yields CDR1 MNHNS and CDR2 SASEGT. This CDR3 has 16 amino acids.

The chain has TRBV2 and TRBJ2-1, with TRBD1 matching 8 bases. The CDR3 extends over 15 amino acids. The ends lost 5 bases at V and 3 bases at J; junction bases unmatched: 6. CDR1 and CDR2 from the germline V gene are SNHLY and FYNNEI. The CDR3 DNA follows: TGTGCCAGCAGTAAAGACAGGGGTTACTACAATGAGCAGTTCTTC. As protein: CASSKDRGYYNEQFF.

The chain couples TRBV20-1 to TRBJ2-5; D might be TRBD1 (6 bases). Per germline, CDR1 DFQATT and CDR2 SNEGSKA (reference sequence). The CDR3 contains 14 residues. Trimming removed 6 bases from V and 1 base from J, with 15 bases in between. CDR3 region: CSAIKDSVQETQYF. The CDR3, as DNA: TGCAGTGCGATTAAGGACAGCGTCCAAGAGACCCAGTACTTC.

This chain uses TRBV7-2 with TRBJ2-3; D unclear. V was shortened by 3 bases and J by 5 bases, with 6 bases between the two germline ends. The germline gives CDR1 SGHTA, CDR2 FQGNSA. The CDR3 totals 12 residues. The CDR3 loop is CASSFFGDTQYF. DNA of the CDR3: TGTGCCAGCAGCTTCTTTGGAGATACGCAGTATTTT.

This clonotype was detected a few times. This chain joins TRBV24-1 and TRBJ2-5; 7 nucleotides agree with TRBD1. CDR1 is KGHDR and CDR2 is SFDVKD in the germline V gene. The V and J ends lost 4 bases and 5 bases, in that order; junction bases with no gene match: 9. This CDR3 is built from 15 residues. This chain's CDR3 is CATSENDRVGETQYF. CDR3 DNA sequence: TGTGCCACCAGTGAAAATGACAGGGTCGGCGAGACCCAGTACTTC.

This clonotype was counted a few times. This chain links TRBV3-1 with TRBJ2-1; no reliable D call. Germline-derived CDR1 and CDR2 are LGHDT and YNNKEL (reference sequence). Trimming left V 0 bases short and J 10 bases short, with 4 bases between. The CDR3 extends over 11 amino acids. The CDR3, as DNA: TGTGCCAGCAGCCAAGAGGGCGAGCAGTTCTTC. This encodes CASSQEGEQFF.

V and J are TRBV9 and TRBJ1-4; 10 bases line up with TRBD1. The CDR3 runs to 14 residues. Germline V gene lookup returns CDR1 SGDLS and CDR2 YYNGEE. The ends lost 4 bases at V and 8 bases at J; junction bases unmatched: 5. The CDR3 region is CASSRQGAREKLFF. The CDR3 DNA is TGTGCCAGCAGCCGACAGGGGGCTCGGGAAAAACTGTTTTTT. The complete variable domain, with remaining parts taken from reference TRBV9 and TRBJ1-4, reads DSGVTQTPKHLITATGQRVTLRCSPRSGDLSVYWYQQSLDQGLQFLIQYYNGEERAKGNILERFSAQQFPDLHSELNLSSLELGDSALYFCASSRQGAREKLFFGSGTQLSVL.

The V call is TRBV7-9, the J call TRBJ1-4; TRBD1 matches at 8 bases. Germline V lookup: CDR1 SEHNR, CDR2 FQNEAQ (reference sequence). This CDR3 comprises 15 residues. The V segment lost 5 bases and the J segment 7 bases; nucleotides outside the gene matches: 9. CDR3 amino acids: CASSLTGGSGEKLFF. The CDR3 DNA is TGTGCCAGCAGCCTCACAGGGGGTAGCGGTGAAAAACTGTTTTTT.

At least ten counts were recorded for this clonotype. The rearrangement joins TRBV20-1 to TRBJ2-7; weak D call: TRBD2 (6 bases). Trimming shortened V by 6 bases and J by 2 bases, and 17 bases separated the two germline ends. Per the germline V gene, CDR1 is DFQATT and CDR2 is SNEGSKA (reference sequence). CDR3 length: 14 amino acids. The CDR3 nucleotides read TGCAGTGCCGCGGGGCAAGGGAGCCCCTACGAGCAGTACTTC. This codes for CSAAGQGSPYEQYF.

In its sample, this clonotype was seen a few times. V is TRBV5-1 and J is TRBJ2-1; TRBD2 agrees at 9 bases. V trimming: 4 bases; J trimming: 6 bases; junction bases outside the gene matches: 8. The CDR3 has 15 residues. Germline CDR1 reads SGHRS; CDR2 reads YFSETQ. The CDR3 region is CASSELGGRVNEQFF. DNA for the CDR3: TGCGCCAGCAGCGAGTTGGGCGGGAGGGTCAATGAGCAGTTCTTC. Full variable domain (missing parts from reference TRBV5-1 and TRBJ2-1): KAGVTQTPRYLIKTRGQQVTLSCSPISGHRSVSWYQQTPGQGLQFLFEYFSETQRNKGNFPGRFSGRQFSNSRSEMNVSTLELGDSALYLCASSELGGRVNEQFFGPGTRLTVL.

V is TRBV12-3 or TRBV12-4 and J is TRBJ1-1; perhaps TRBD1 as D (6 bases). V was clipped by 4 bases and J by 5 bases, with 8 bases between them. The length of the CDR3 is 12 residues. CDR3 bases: TGTGCCAGCAGTTCAGGGGTTACTGAAGCTTTCTTT. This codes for CASSSGVTEAFF.